The rows below give T cell receptor beta chains drawn from one sample of a study of beta chain features in type 1 diabetes. Using immunoSEQ multiplex PCR, the repertoire was profiled, and TCRdb retains in-frame clones only, with some absent. The table records about 230,000 clones, over 9.5% of them present only once. The sample comprised naive CD4+ T cells from blood. The receptors originated from a young woman in good health. The CDR3 runs from the conserved cysteine through the conserved F or W.

v_call cdr3_length cdr3_aa
TRBV25-1 15 CASQLTSGRANEQFF
TRBV9 15 CASSATGLANTEAFF
TRBV4-2 15 CASSSTGGGNQPQHF
TRBV30 12 CASLAGHNEQFF
TRBV5-1 15 CASSFLLDSSYEQYF
TRBV30 16 CAWSVRSRGTGSEQYF
TRBV25-1 14 CASSELTVFYGYTF
TRBV10-3 14 CAIKASGGADIQYF
TRBV7-3 13 CASSLKGWGEQFF
TRBV5-1 13 CASSGQGFDEQFF
TRBV30 14 CAWNRGGGANEQFF
TRBV6-5 15 CASSYGTRSQETQYF
TRBV19 15 CASLRDWSSNQPQHF
TRBV5-4 14 CASSLEREGYEQYF
TRBV30 13 CAWSSGPLEGYTF
TRBV27 15 CASSFYSGGGNEQFF
TRBV6-5 15 CASRVRTEPNYGYTF
TRBV5-6 15 CASSQTRDYDQPQHF
TRBV7-2 14 CASSYDSSGQPQHF
TRBV5-1 16 CASSLNPGQGLYGYTF
TRBV4-1 15 CASSQDQAPNTEAFF
TRBV2 15 CASRTGQGLARGYTF
TRBV5-1 18 CASSSGLAGLNSYNEQFF
TRBV10-3 17 CAISDSVTSGSTDTQYF
TRBV2 15 CASSNPRGDQETQYF
TRBV10-2 16 CASSLGGGNGANVLTF
TRBV2 14 CASRTGTGGSGYTF
TRBV30 13 CAWSVTGGTEAFF
TRBV23-1 12 CASTLSGNTIYF
TRBV5-1 15 CASSLLAGITDTQYF
TRBV7-9 15 CASSPQGLTSYEQYF
TRBV5-1 16 CASSLTGGMAKNIQYF
TRBV7-9 14 CASSPPTSGNTIYF
TRBV5-1 13 CASSLRQGNSYTF
TRBV4-2 18 CASSQMGQTNRINQPQHF
TRBV7-2 15 CASSLQGMNTGELFF
TRBV14 15 CASSQEIIGAYEQYF
TRBV5-1 16 CASSKDGTGGRSEQYF
TRBV30 13 CAWSARVDTEAFF
TRBV6-5 16 CASSYAQGATNSPLHF
TRBV5-4 16 CASSLTGWPGSGEQYF
TRBV27 14 CASRRQGNSYEQYF
TRBV11-2 14 CASSLLAGRLKQFF
TRBV5-6 15 CASETEGRLHYGYTF
TRBV30 14 CAGHIRGINYGYTF
TRBV15 13 CATSGQGNQPQHF
TRBV18 13 CASSPGVGDTQYF
TRBV11-2 17 CASSSGRGRGGTDTQYF